The T cell receptor beta chain described here comes from a study of T cell responses to AZD1222 COVID-19 vaccine. Study-wide findings and caveats: Only a handful of AZD1222 recipients, six or seven in all, had baseline seropositivity. Samples come after the peak T cell response, not at day 14. Possibly, clonal diversity was underestimated; donors were largely white British and included more females. Spike as a whole was targeted by vaccine-associated CD4 TCRs, dominant at 160-218 and 743-854.

CDR3 length equals 12 residues. The germline V gene has CDR1 MDHEN and CDR2 SYDVKM. Between the trimmed V and J ends, which lost 1 base and 7 bases, there was a span of 7 bases. As concerns this clone: Its antigen is still unknown.

Measured with immunoSEQ multiplex PCR; TCRdb has only the in-frame clones, and not every one. The sample lists 150,000 to 200,000 clones, around 94% occurring once. The chain has TRBV28 and TRBJ1-1; perhaps TRBD1 as D (6 bases). The receptor was derived from an adult in good health. The sequencing used peripheral blood, collected on day 0 of AZD1222 vaccination. The CDR3 bases are TGTGCCAGCAGTTTATCAGGGGATGAAGCTTTCTTT. Translating gives CASSLSGDEAFF.